Below, 16 T cell receptor beta chains from the same sample are listed, as sequenced in a study of shared clonotypes between healthy human individuals. Here immunoSEQ multiplex PCR was the method, and the copy in TCRdb shows in-frame clones only, minus some. The sample gives about 2,200,000 clones, about 92% of which show up once; 1.5% to 2% is in the top ten. CD45RO-negative, CCR7-positively selected cells formed the naive CD8 fraction, excluding terminally differentiated effector memory CD45RA+ cells. Sequenced material: naive CD8+ T cells from PBMCs. The source is a man aged 18-30 years in good health. Some clones in this sample may be carry-over from other donors' samples.

This clone was seen only once. The rearrangement uses TRBV21-1 and TRBJ2-5; the D call in the table, TRBD1, was not verified against the DNA. TRBV21-1 is deemed a pseudogene. CDR3 length: 18 residues. The chain's CDR3 is CASSKRGPGQGVRETQYF. For the CDR3, the DNA is TGTGCCAGCAGCAAACGAGGGCCCGGACAGGGGGTCCGAGAGACCCAGTACTTC.

V is TRBV7-9 and J is TRBJ1-4; D is ambiguous. Per the germline V gene, CDR1 is SEHNR and CDR2 is FQNEAQ (reference sequence). The CDR3 contains 12 residues. Trimming pared 3 bases from V and 7 bases from J, leaving 6 bases between. The CDR3 loop is CASSLTPEKLFF. The CDR3 nucleotides read TGTGCCAGCAGCTTGACCCCTGAAAAACTGTTTTTT.

The V gene is TRBV14, the J gene TRBJ2-7, with D perhaps assigned TRBD1 or TRBD2 (5 bases each). There are 19 residues in the CDR3. The V and J ends lost 0 bases and 3 bases respectively, with 24 bases between them. Germline-derived CDR1 and CDR2 are SGHDN and FVKESK. CDR3 nucleotides: TGTGCCAGCAGCCAAGATCCGGGGCTGGGCTCCTCGGCGGTCTACGAGCAGTACTTC. Its protein product is CASSQDPGLGSSAVYEQYF.

This chain links TRBV7-2 with TRBJ2-7; D might be TRBD1 (5 bases). V shed 4 bases and J shed 4 bases, with 8 bases lying between them. The germline CDR1 and CDR2 sequences are SGHTA and FQGNSA. The CDR3 is made up of 12 amino acids. The CDR3 loop is CASSYQGYEQYF. The CDR3 region has the DNA TGTGCCAGCAGCTACCAGGGTTACGAGCAGTACTTC.

The rearrangement uses TRBV6-6 and TRBJ2-1, with D uncertain. This CDR3 contains 12 residues. Trimming removed 4 bases at V and 15 bases at J, with 16 bases between. Germline V lookup: CDR1 MNHNY, CDR2 SVGAGI (reference sequence). In DNA, the CDR3 is TGTGCCAGCAGTTCAGACTCCCTGCAGGCGTTCTTC. Protein product: CASSSDSLQAFF.

The chain combines TRBV28 with TRBJ1-1; D is unclear. Trimming took 8 bases from V and 0 from J, leaving 25 bases between them. Germline V CDR1 and CDR2: MDHEN, SYDVKM. This CDR3 is built from 18 residues. CDR3 DNA sequence: TGTGCCAGCTCGCCCAGGTGGTCAACCCACGCGATGAACACTGAAGCTTTCTTT. Translation: CASSPRWSTHAMNTEAFF.

This clone came up a few times. The identical CDR3 is also encoded by other nucleotide sequences in the sample. This rearrangement joins TRBV7-9 to TRBJ1-5; 8 bases align to TRBD1. The V and J ends lost 6 bases and 7 bases, in that order; junction bases with no gene match: 8. The germline V gene has CDR1 SEHNR and CDR2 FQNEAQ (reference sequence). The CDR3 consists of 14 residues. In DNA form, the CDR3 reads TGTGCCAGCAGTTCAGGGGGCCTGAGGCAGCCCCAGCATTTT. Translating it yields CASSSGGLRQPQHF.

The chain employs TRBV11-2 and TRBJ1-5; perhaps TRBD1 as D (5 bases). This CDR3 spans 15 amino acids. The germline V and J ends were trimmed by 1 base and 9 bases, with 16 bases remaining between them. Germline CDR1 reads SGHAT; CDR2 reads FQNNGV. CDR3 nucleotides: TGTGCCAGCAGCTTAGTATCGGGGGGGAGGACGCCCCAGCATTTT. Translating it yields CASSLVSGGRTPQHF.

V gene TRBV28 combines with J gene TRBJ2-5; maybe TRBD2 (5 bases). V was pared by 3 bases and J by 0 bases, with 14 bases between. The length of the CDR3 is 16 residues. Germline loops: CDR1 MDHEN, CDR2 SYDVKM. Here the CDR3 DNA reads TGTGCCAGCAGTTTTTGGGCAGAGGGATACCAAGAGACCCAGTACTTC. It encodes CASSFWAEGYQETQYF.

The V call is TRBV10-2, the J call TRBJ2-7; 7 positions agree with TRBD2. The CDR3 is 15 residues long. Germline trimming cut 0 bases from V and 0 bases from J; bases unmatched to any gene: 2. Germline V gives CDR1 WSHSY, CDR2 SAAADI. The CDR3 protein is CASSESGLHSYEQYF. The CDR3 bases are TGCGCCAGCAGTGAGTCGGGACTACACTCCTACGAGCAGTACTTC.

This chain connects TRBV20-1 to TRBJ2-7; a weak D match, TRBD1 (5 bases). CDR1 and CDR2 from the germline V gene are DFQATT and SNEGSKA (reference sequence). CDR3 length equals 11 residues. The V end was cut by 7 bases, the J end by 2 bases, with 9 bases between. CDR3 DNA sequence: TGCAGTGTCGACAGAACCTACGAGCAGTACTTC. Amino acid sequence: CSVDRTYEQYF.

The chain carries TRBV7-9 and TRBJ2-1; no reliable D call. CDR3 length equals 14 residues. The germline V gene encodes CDR1 SEHNR and CDR2 FQNEAQ (reference sequence). Trimming stripped 5 bases from V and 0 bases from J, with 8 bases between. CDR3 bases: TGTGCCAGCAGCCATGGATCCTCCTACAATGAGCAGTTCTTC. It yields the protein CASSHGSSYNEQFF.

The chain joins TRBV29-1 to TRBJ2-1; a weak D match, TRBD2 (6 bases). The CDR3 loop spans 14 amino acids. V shed 7 bases and J shed 3 bases, with 16 bases lying between them. Germline V CDR1 and CDR2: SQVTM, ANQGSEA. CDR3 nucleotide sequence: TGCAGCGCCGAGTCGGGGGTATACTACAATGAGCAGTTCTTC. Its protein is CSAESGVYYNEQFF.

This chain links TRBV10-3 with TRBJ1-1, with D unclear. The CDR3 runs to 14 residues. The germline V and J ends were trimmed by 3 bases and 1 base, with 9 bases remaining between them. Germline V gene lookup returns CDR1 ENHRY and CDR2 SYGVKD. The CDR3 spells CAISDLPKNTEAFF. DNA for the CDR3: TGTGCCATCAGTGACCTGCCCAAGAACACTGAAGCTTTCTTT.

Worth noting for this clone: Other DNA sequences of this sample code for an identical CDR3. The chain couples TRBV9 to TRBJ2-7; D remains unclear. The length of the CDR3 is 14 residues. CDR1 SGDLS and CDR2 YYNGEE come from the germline V gene. Trimming removed 0 bases at V and 1 base at J, with 8 bases between. The CDR3 reads CASSVDSGSYEQYF. CDR3 in DNA: TGTGCCAGCAGCGTAGATTCGGGTTCCTACGAGCAGTACTTC.

V and J are TRBV13 and TRBJ2-4; the D gene is possibly TRBD1 (6 bases). Trimming shortened V by 5 bases and J by 3 bases, and 17 bases separated the two germline ends. CDR3 length: 16 amino acids. Germline loops: CDR1 PRHDT, CDR2 FYEKMQ (reference sequence). CDR3 DNA: TGTGCCAGCAGCGAGGCAGGGGATTTAGTCAAAAACATTCAGTACTTC. Translating it yields CASSEAGDLVKNIQYF.